Sequencing of this T cell receptor beta chain was carried out in a study of CD8 T cells in ankylosing spondylitis. As regards this clonotype: What it binds is unknown.

Study-level results: One TCR beta motif, made up of roughly eight highly homologous variants, appeared characteristic of ankylosing spondylitis blood.

Germline CDR1 SGHTA, CDR2 FQGNSA. J lost 0 bases, V lost 4 bases, and 7 bases had no gene match. The CDR3 has 16 amino acids. Scientists made TCR beta libraries using quantitative 5'-RACE with molecular barcodes. From the 5' RACE reads, TCRdb called clonotypes with MiXCR, one entry per CDR3 protein. The repertoire includes some 200,000 distinct CDR3 sequences, 9.5% to 15% of them detected once, and more than 15% sits in the top ten. This chain joins TRBV7-2 and TRBJ2-3; 7 bases line up with TRBD1. The receptor was isolated from a male donor with ankylosing spondylitis or in good health (not recorded which). The sequencing input was blood, either unsorted or a sorted T cell fraction (not recorded which). The CDR3: CASSSGTVPSTDTQYF. The DNA for the CDR3 is TGTGCCAGCAGCTCCGGGACAGTTCCTAGCACAGATACGCAGTATTTT.